One and the same sample provided the 29 T cell receptor beta chains below, sequenced in a study of beta chain features in type 1 diabetes. The isolated RNA, all of it, was reverse transcribed, so expressed TCRB transcripts were what got sequenced. Profiled with immunoSEQ multiplex PCR; TCRdb holds only in-frame clones, not every one. The sample includes some 270,000 clones, approximately 14% of them seen just once. Specimen: naive CD4+ T cells from blood. The receptors derive from a woman in her 40s in good health.

This clone appeared a few times. The chain joins TRBV7-2 to TRBJ1-1, with D perhaps matching TRBD1 (5 bases). The CDR3 length is 19 residues. Trimming left V 5 bases short and J 0 bases short, with 25 bases between. From germline, CDR1 is SGHTA and CDR2 FQGNSA. As DNA, the CDR3 is TGTGCCAGCAGCATCCTCCGGGGCGGGAGCTTAAGGATGAACACTGAAGCTTTCTTT. Translating gives CASSILRGGSLRMNTEAFF.

This clone was observed a handful of times. The CDR3 region is CASSVGSEQFF. CDR3 DNA: TGTGCCAGCAGCGTAGGTTCGGAGCAGTTCTTC. The V call is TRBV9, the J call TRBJ2-1; D gene uncertain. Germline CDR1 SGDLS, CDR2 YYNGEE. The CDR3 runs to 11 residues. V was cut by 0 bases and J by 10 bases, with 5 bases left in between.

This chain uses TRBV7-2 with TRBJ1-5, with a tentative D call TRBD1 (6 bases). The CDR3 contains 15 residues. The V gene's germline CDR1 is SGHTA and CDR2 FQGNSA. Trimming removed 0 bases from V and 3 bases from J, with 9 bases in between. The CDR3 DNA is TGTGCCAGCAGCTTAGCTAACAGGGCCAATCAGCCCCAGCATTTT. This sequence encodes CASSLANRANQPQHF. Full variable domain (remainder filled in from reference TRBV7-2 and TRBJ1-5): GAGVSQSPSNKVTEKGKDVELRCDPISGHTALYWYRQSLGQGLEFLIYFQGNSAPDKSGLPSDRFSAERTGGSVSTLTIQRTQQEDSAVYLCASSLANRANQPQHFGDGTRLSIL.

This clone was recorded a few times. The rearrangement links TRBV7-2 to TRBJ2-3, with D possibly being TRBD2 (6 bases). Germline V gives CDR1 SGHTA, CDR2 FQGNSA. This CDR3 has 16 residues. Trimming cost V 1 base and J 2 bases, with 13 bases left between them. Here the CDR3 reads CASSLVVWGDTDTQYF. The CDR3 nucleotides read TGTGCCAGCAGCTTAGTAGTTTGGGGGGACACAGATACGCAGTATTTT.

This clone was seen only a few times. The V gene is TRBV9, the J gene TRBJ2-5; the match to TRBD2 covers 8 bases. CDR1 is SGDLS, CDR2 YYNGEE, per germline. This CDR3 is 16 amino acids long. The V gene end was trimmed by 0 bases and the J gene end by 4 bases; junction bases not matched to a gene: 8. CDR3 DNA sequence: TGTGCCAGCAGCGTAGGATTTTTAGCGGGGTCAGAGACCCAGTACTTC. It encodes CASSVGFLAGSETQYF.

This clone was observed a handful of times. The V and J genes are TRBV29-1 and TRBJ1-4; a possible D gene is TRBD1 (6 bases). V lost 4 bases to trimming and J lost 5 bases, with 14 bases between them. This CDR3 is 14 amino acids long. From germline, CDR1 is SQVTM and CDR2 ANQGSEA. In DNA, the CDR3 is TGCAGCGTTGGGGGGCAGGGGTTCAATGAAAAACTGTTTTTT. It is translated as CSVGGQGFNEKLFF.

This clone was counted a few times. The chain uses TRBV11-2 and TRBJ2-3; 8 bases are a match to TRBD2. The CDR3 spans 16 residues. Germline loops: CDR1 SGHAT, CDR2 FQNNGV. Trimming cost V 4 bases and J 2 bases; bases outside gene matches: 8. CDR3 nucleotides: TGTGCCAGCAGCTCCCTACGGGGACTAGACACAGATACGCAGTATTTT. This translates into CASSSLRGLDTDTQYF.

This clone occurred a few times. This chain joins TRBV7-8 and TRBJ2-7, with TRBD1 matching 8 bases. The CDR3 is 13 residues long. V shed 7 bases and J 4 bases; nucleotides not matched to a gene: 6. The germline V gene has CDR1 SGHVS and CDR2 FQNEAQ. The CDR3 DNA is TGTGCCAGCACGACAGGGGTATCGTACGAGCAGTACTTC. Encoded protein: CASTTGVSYEQYF.

The chain recombines TRBV6-1 with TRBJ1-1, with a tentative D call TRBD1 (5 bases). Germline assignment: CDR1 MNHNS and CDR2 SASEGT. This CDR3 is 16 amino acids long. V lost 0 bases to trimming and J lost 0 bases, with 11 bases between them. In nucleotides, the CDR3 is TGTGCCAGCAGTGAAGCGGCCACAGGCCTGAACACTGAAGCTTTCTTT. It translates to CASSEAATGLNTEAFF.

In its sample, this clone was seen a few times. This chain links TRBV5-4 with TRBJ2-5, with D possibly matching TRBD2 (6 bases). Germline CDR1 and CDR2: SGHNT and YYREEE (reference sequence). Between the trimmed V and J ends, which lost 4 bases and 4 bases, there was a span of 11 bases. This CDR3 contains 13 residues. The CDR3 DNA reads TGTGCCAGCAGCCCCATCGGGAGAGAGACCCAGTACTTC. Translating it yields CASSPIGRETQYF.

The rearrangement links TRBV5-1 to TRBJ2-7; D is possibly TRBD1 (5 bases). The CDR3 extends over 14 amino acids. Per germline, CDR1 SGHRS and CDR2 YFSETQ. V gave up 1 base and J gave up 3 bases, with 11 bases separating them. Written as DNA, the CDR3 is TGCGCCAGCAGCTTGTTGCAGGGCGGCTACGAGCAGTACTTC. It encodes CASSLLQGGYEQYF.

This clone was counted a few times. The rearrangement uses TRBV5-6 and TRBJ2-2; TRBD2 is a possible D gene (6 bases). CDR1 and CDR2 (germline): SGHDT, YYEEEE. The V end was cut by 4 bases, the J end by 4 bases, with 20 bases between. The CDR3 covers 17 residues. CDR3 loop: CASSPYGGEFGTGELFF. The DNA for the CDR3 is TGTGCCAGCAGCCCATACGGGGGAGAGTTCGGCACCGGGGAGCTGTTTTTT.

This chain joins TRBV2 and TRBJ2-1, with 11 bases identical to TRBD2. This CDR3 is built from 15 residues. The V gene end was trimmed by 5 bases and the J gene end by 7 bases; junction bases not matched to a gene: 7. From germline, CDR1 is SNHLY and CDR2 FYNNEI. CDR3 residues: CASSLLAGGQNEQFF. DNA of the CDR3: TGTGCCAGCAGTCTTCTAGCGGGGGGCCAGAATGAGCAGTTCTTC.

Notes on this clone: Other DNA sequences from this sample encode an identical CDR3 as well. The rearrangement joins TRBV11-2 to TRBJ2-7; 11 bases are shared with TRBD2. CDR3 size: 14 residues. V was clipped by 5 bases and J by 3 bases; unmatched bases: 3. Germline-derived CDR1 and CDR2 are SGHAT and FQNNGV. The CDR3 sequence: CASSQTSGGYEQYF. The CDR3 nucleotides read TGTGCCAGCAGCCAAACTAGCGGGGGCTACGAGCAGTACTTC.

This clone has more than one count but fewer than ten. The chain uses TRBV7-9 and TRBJ2-3; 9 nucleotides match TRBD1. From germline, CDR1 is SEHNR and CDR2 FQNEAQ (reference sequence). This CDR3 spans 15 amino acids. Trimming at V came to 1 base and at J to 4 bases, leaving 3 bases not matched to a gene. The CDR3 DNA reads TGTGCCAGCAGCTTAGGGGACAGGGAGGCAGATACGCAGTATTTT. Protein product: CASSLGDREADTQYF.

V is TRBV9 and J is TRBJ2-1; TRBD2 matches at 8 bases. This CDR3 region has 19 residues. V was pared by 0 bases and J by 1 base, with 12 bases of the junction left unmatched. The germline CDR1 and CDR2 sequences are SGDLS and YYNGEE. CDR3 amino acids: CASSVAPPGRGGSYNEQFF. The CDR3 DNA is TGTGCCAGCAGCGTAGCCCCCCCGGGACGGGGGGGGTCCTACAATGAGCAGTTCTTC.

This rearrangement joins TRBV29-1 to TRBJ1-2; TRBD1 aligns across 7 bases. This CDR3 comprises 11 residues. Germline lookup yields CDR1 SQVTM and CDR2 ANQGSEA. V lost 7 bases to trimming and J lost 2 bases; unmatched junction nucleotides: 1. The CDR3 DNA sequence: TGCAGCGGGGGACAGAACTATGGCTACACCTTC. Its translation: CSGGQNYGYTF.

This clone was observed a handful of times. CDR3 region: CASSPQGARPQHF. CDR3 in DNA: TGTGCCAGCTCACCACAGGGGGCGCGGCCCCAGCATTTT. The V and J genes are TRBV18 and TRBJ1-5; 7 bases agree with TRBD1. CDR3 length: 13 amino acids. Trimming took 1 base from V and 9 from J; bases not matched to a gene: 3. Germline lookup yields CDR1 KGHSH and CDR2 LQKENI.

This clone was observed a handful of times. V gene TRBV7-9 combines with J gene TRBJ2-5, with 9 nucleotides matching TRBD1. Judging by the DNA end, TRBJ2-7 fits better; the J call may be wrong. The CDR3 runs 14 residues. Germline V lookup: CDR1 SEHNR, CDR2 FQNEAQ (reference sequence). CDR3 coding DNA: TGTGCCAGCAACACCGGGACAGGGAGTTACGAGCAGTACTTC. Its translation is CASNTGTGSYEQYF.

This clone appeared a few times. The V call is TRBV2, the J call TRBJ1-3; D may be TRBD1 (5 bases). Germline assignment: CDR1 SNHLY and CDR2 FYNNEI. This CDR3 comprises 16 residues. The V and J ends lost 6 bases and 0 bases respectively, with 15 bases between them. The CDR3 DNA follows: TGTGCCAGCAGCACACTCGGGGGGAGCTCTGGAAACACCATATATTTT. Translating gives CASSTLGGSSGNTIYF.

This chain uses TRBV4-3 with TRBJ1-1; maybe TRBD1 (5 bases). Germline CDR1 and CDR2: LGHNA and YSLEER. V was shortened by 0 bases and J by 2 bases, with 19 bases between the two germline ends. There are 18 residues in the CDR3. The CDR3 sequence is CASSQEPPGLLLNTEAFF. The CDR3 bases are TGCGCCAGCAGCCAAGAACCTCCGGGACTCCTACTTAACACTGAAGCTTTCTTT.

V and J are TRBV6-5 and TRBJ2-7; 12 bases align to TRBD1. The CDR3 sequence is 15 residues long. V lost 5 bases to trimming and J lost 4 bases; unmatched junction nucleotides: 6. The germline V gene encodes CDR1 MNHEY and CDR2 SVGAGI. In DNA, the CDR3 is TGTGCCAGCAGTGCGGGACAGGGGGCGCGGTACGAGCAGTACTTC. This encodes CASSAGQGARYEQYF.

This clone appeared a few times. The chain recombines TRBV6-1 with TRBJ2-4; 9 nucleotides line up with TRBD1. Trimming at V came to 7 bases and at J to 7 bases, leaving 5 bases not matched to a gene. This CDR3 has 13 residues. Per the germline V gene, CDR1 is MNHNS and CDR2 is SASEGT. The CDR3 DNA sequence: TGTGCCAGCACCTCTACAGGGGGCAACATTCAGTACTTC. It is translated as CASTSTGGNIQYF.

This clone was found a few times. The chain couples TRBV6-5 to TRBJ1-1; 10 bases match TRBD1. Germline V gene data show CDR1 as MNHEY and CDR2 as SVGAGI. The trim removed 6 bases at V and 3 bases at J, leaving 4 bases unmatched. This CDR3 is 14 amino acids long. CDR3 in DNA: TGTGCCAGCAGACGGACAGGGGGAGACACTGAAGCTTTCTTT. As protein: CASRRTGGDTEAFF.

V usage is TRBV5-6 and J usage is TRBJ1-2; maybe TRBD1 (5 bases). V was shortened by 4 bases and J by 14 bases, with 24 bases between the two germline ends. The CDR3 is 14 residues long. The germline CDR1 and CDR2 sequences are SGHDT and YYEEEE. CDR3 nucleotide sequence: TGTGCCAGCAGCACCCGACAGATTCTATGGCTAGAAACCTTC. It yields the protein CASSTRQILWLETF.

This sequence joins TRBV6-6 and TRBJ2-7, with 10 bases aligning to TRBD1. V was clipped by 6 bases and J by 12 bases; unmatched bases: 14. Germline CDR1 MNHNY, CDR2 SVGAGI (reference sequence). The CDR3 covers 14 residues. In DNA, the CDR3 is TGTGCCAGCAGACTTGGACAGGGGGTTCCTAATTCGTACTTC. The encoded protein is CASRLGQGVPNSYF.

On this clone: This CDR3 is also generated by other DNA sequences in the sample. The rearrangement joins TRBV19 to TRBJ1-5; D is possibly TRBD1 (6 bases). Germline-derived CDR1 and CDR2 are LNHDA and SQIVND (reference sequence). The CDR3 totals 14 residues. Deletions cut 5 bases from V and 2 bases from J, with 10 bases between. The CDR3 is CASSLRTGNQPQHF. The CDR3 bases are TGTGCCAGTAGTCTCCGGACAGGCAATCAGCCCCAGCATTTT. The complete variable domain, with remaining parts taken from reference TRBV19 and TRBJ1-5, reads DGGITQSPKYLFRKEGQNVTLSCEQNLNHDAMYWYRQDPGQGLRLIYYSQIVNDFQKGDIAEGYSVSREKKESFPLTVTSAQKNPTAFYLCASSLRTGNQPQHFGDGTRLSIL.

This clone was seen a handful of times. This chain connects TRBV18 to TRBJ2-2; D is undetermined. This CDR3 is built from 15 residues. V lost 0 bases to trimming and J lost 3 bases, with 8 bases between them. Germline V gene sequence: CDR1 KGHSH, CDR2 LQKENI. CDR3 nucleotides: TGTGCCAGCTCACCACCGGCAGACTACACCGGGGAGCTGTTTTTT. Protein sequence: CASSPPADYTGELFF.

This clone was detected a few times. The gene calls are TRBV9 and TRBJ2-5; D possibly corresponds to TRBD1 (7 bases). This CDR3 has 14 residues. V was cut by 0 bases and J by 5 bases, with 11 bases left in between. CDR1 is SGDLS, CDR2 YYNGEE, per germline. CDR3 coding DNA: TGTGCCAGCAGCGTAGCGACAGGGAGGGAGACCCAGTACTTC. This encodes CASSVATGRETQYF.